This entry lists 26 T cell receptor beta chains sequenced from one sample in a study of blood T cell repertoires in COVID-19. Generated by immunoSEQ multiplex PCR, the TCRdb table keeps only in-frame clones and is missing some. The sample has around 300,000 clones; approximately 88% are singletons. The sample taken for sequencing was PBMCs or T cells enriched from blood (not recorded which). These receptor sequences come from a woman aged 40 to 49 who had recovered from COVID-19.

V gene TRBV7-9 combines with J gene TRBJ2-1; 10 positions agree with TRBD2. Trimming cost V 6 bases and J 6 bases; bases outside gene matches: 5. Looked up from germline, CDR1 is SEHNR and CDR2 is FQNEAQ (reference sequence). This CDR3 is built from 14 residues. The chain's CDR3 is CASSLAGAFNEQFF. CDR3 coding DNA: TGTGCCAGCAGTCTAGCGGGAGCCTTCAATGAGCAGTTCTTC. The entire variable domain, with the rest obtained from reference TRBV7-9 and TRBJ2-1, is as follows: DTGVSQNPRHKITKRGQNVTFRCDPISEHNRLYWYRQTLGQGPEFLTYFQNEAQLEKSRLLSDRFSAERPKGSFSTLEIQRTEQGDSAMYLCASSLAGAFNEQFFGPGTRLTVL.

This clone was counted once. V gene TRBV19 combines with J gene TRBJ1-1, with D possibly being TRBD1 (6 bases). V lost 8 bases, J lost 4 bases, and 14 bases lay in between. Looked up from germline, CDR1 is LNHDA and CDR2 is SQIVND (reference sequence). The CDR3 has 13 residues. CDR3 protein: CASVSGVPTEAFF. The DNA of the CDR3 is TGTGCCAGTGTTTCAGGGGTGCCCACTGAAGCTTTCTTT.

The rearrangement uses TRBV6-5 and TRBJ2-5, with 7 bases identical to TRBD1. From germline, CDR1 is MNHEY and CDR2 SVGAGI. With 0 bases clipped from V and 3 bases from J, the junction kept 4 bases outside the gene matches. The length of the CDR3 is 15 residues. The CDR3 DNA reads TGTGCCAGCAGTTACTCGGACAGGAGAAAAGAGACCCAGTACTTC. Amino acid sequence: CASSYSDRRKETQYF.

The genes are TRBV18 and TRBJ1-5, with D perhaps TRBD1 (5 bases). CDR1 and CDR2 from the germline V gene are KGHSH and LQKENI. The CDR3 spans 14 residues. V was pared by 3 bases and J by 3 bases, with 9 bases between. CDR3 in DNA: TGTGCCAGCTCACCTACAGGTATCAATCAGCCCCAGCATTTT. It encodes CASSPTGINQPQHF.

Many counts were recorded for this clone. The chain couples TRBV15 to TRBJ2-1; TRBD2 agrees at 10 bases. The V segment lost 0 bases and the J segment 11 bases; nucleotides outside the gene matches: 16. The germline CDR1 and CDR2 sequences are LNHNV and YYDKDF (reference sequence). There are 18 residues in the CDR3. CDR3 DNA: TGTGCCACCAGCAGAGATCGGTGGGGGGAGCGGGAGGGCCACAAGCAGTTCTTC. Protein: CATSRDRWGEREGHKQFF.

The rearrangement uses TRBV5-4 and TRBJ1-4, with 9 bases matching TRBD1. The CDR3 sequence is 16 residues long. CDR1 and CDR2 (germline): SGHNT, YYREEE (reference sequence). V shed 1 base, J shed 8 bases, and the junction held 9 bases outside the gene matches. The CDR3: CASSLSRGQGREKLFF. CDR3 in DNA: TGTGCCAGCAGCTTGTCAAGGGGACAGGGAAGAGAAAAACTGTTTTTT.

The chain has TRBV6-6 and TRBJ2-7, with TRBD1 identical over 8 bases. The CDR3 length is 16 residues. Trimming cost V 6 bases and J 6 bases; bases outside gene matches: 16. Per germline, CDR1 MNHNY and CDR2 SVGAGI (reference sequence). Written as DNA, the CDR3 is TGTGCCAGCAGCCTTTTATCCGGGACAGGCTTCGGCGAGCAGTACTTC. It is translated as CASSLLSGTGFGEQYF.

This chain joins TRBV19 and TRBJ1-2; TRBD1 matches at 10 bases. Germline-derived CDR1 and CDR2 are LNHDA and SQIVND (reference sequence). This CDR3 is built from 13 residues. The V segment lost 5 bases and the J segment 6 bases; nucleotides outside the gene matches: 3. The CDR3 sequence: CASSVGQGDGYTF. CDR3 in DNA: TGTGCCAGTAGTGTCGGACAGGGGGATGGCTACACCTTC.

The V gene is TRBV2, the J gene TRBJ2-1; 11 bases map to TRBD1. CDR1 SNHLY and CDR2 FYNNEI come from the germline V gene. Germline trimming cut 1 base from V and 9 bases from J; bases unmatched to any gene: 2. There are 14 residues in the CDR3. CDR3 loop: CASSEGDRGSEQFF. The DNA for the CDR3 is TGTGCCAGCAGTGAAGGGGACAGGGGGTCTGAGCAGTTCTTC. Drawing the rest from reference TRBV2 and TRBJ2-1, the complete variable domain is EPEVTQTPSHQVTQMGQEVILRCVPISNHLYFYWYRQILGQKVEFLVSFYNNEISEKSEIFDDQFSVERPDGSNFTLKIRSTKLEDSAMYFCASSEGDRGSEQFFGPGTRLTVL.

The chain joins TRBV9 to TRBJ2-1; TRBD2 matches 9 bases. The CDR3 spans 16 residues. Germline assignment: CDR1 SGDLS and CDR2 YYNGEE. V shed 2 bases, J shed 5 bases, and the junction held 8 bases outside the gene matches. In DNA form, the CDR3 reads TGTGCCAGCAGCGTTGTAGCGGGAGCGGGACACAATGAGCAGTTCTTC. It specifies CASSVVAGAGHNEQFF. Together with reference TRBV9 and TRBJ2-1, the CDR3 gives the full variable domain: DSGVTQTPKHLITATGQRVTLRCSPRSGDLSVYWYQQSLDQGLQFLIQYYNGEERAKGNILERFSAQQFPDLHSELNLSSLELGDSALYFCASSVVAGAGHNEQFFGPGTRLTVL.

The V and J genes are TRBV13 and TRBJ2-4; D gene uncertain. This CDR3 region has 15 residues. Germline CDR1 reads PRHDT; CDR2 reads FYEKMQ (reference sequence). Deletions cut 5 bases from V and 3 bases from J, with 14 bases between. The CDR3 nucleotides are TGTGCCAGCAGCCGAGACCGCGGCCTCAAAAACATTCAGTACTTC. It encodes CASSRDRGLKNIQYF.

The chain has TRBV21-1 and TRBJ1-2; the table's D call of TRBD1 was not tested on the DNA. TRBV21-1 is reported as a pseudogene. The CDR3 loop spans 14 amino acids. CDR3 amino acids: CASASRGGNYGYTF. As DNA, the CDR3 is TGTGCCAGCGCCAGCAGGGGCGGTAACTATGGCTACACCTTC.

This chain connects TRBV6-5 to TRBJ2-7; 10 bases match TRBD1. This CDR3 region has 15 residues. CDR1 and CDR2 (germline): MNHEY, SVGAGI. With 6 bases clipped from V and 5 bases from J, the junction kept 10 bases outside the gene matches. In DNA, the CDR3 is TGTGCCAGCAGACCGAACACCGGGACAGGGGACGAGCAGTACTTC. Translated, it gives CASRPNTGTGDEQYF.

In DNA form, the CDR3 reads TGTGCCTGGACCCAGGGAGGATCCTACGAGCAGTACTTC. As protein: CAWTQGGSYEQYF. This rearrangement joins TRBV30 to TRBJ2-7, with D possibly TRBD2 on 6 matching bases. V gave up 4 bases and J gave up 1 base, with 11 bases separating them. There are 13 residues in the CDR3. The germline V gene has CDR1 GTSNPN and CDR2 SVGIG (reference sequence).

The chain has TRBV5-6 and TRBJ1-2; D gene unclear. The CDR3 consists of 16 residues. The V and J ends lost 2 bases and 4 bases respectively, with 18 bases between them. Germline V gene sequence: CDR1 SGHDT, CDR2 YYEEEE. The CDR3: CASSFGSGLPLYGYTF. In DNA form, the CDR3 reads TGTGCCAGCAGCTTCGGGAGCGGTCTACCCCTCTATGGCTACACCTTC.

V usage is TRBV30 and J usage is TRBJ1-1; 7 nucleotides agree with TRBD1. V lost 1 base to trimming and J lost 0 bases; unmatched junction nucleotides: 5. The CDR3 spans 15 residues. CDR1 is GTSNPN, CDR2 SVGIG, per germline (reference sequence). The CDR3 loop reads CAWSATGTVNTEAFF. CDR3 sequence (DNA): TGTGCCTGGAGTGCGACCGGGACAGTGAACACTGAAGCTTTCTTT.

The chain couples TRBV29-1 to TRBJ2-5; 9 positions match TRBD1. With V trimmed by 5 bases and J by 4 bases, 11 bases remained unmatched. This CDR3 is 15 amino acids long. From germline, CDR1 is SQVTM and CDR2 ANQGSEA. CDR3: CSVHSKATGGETQYF. For the CDR3, the DNA is TGCAGCGTTCACAGTAAAGCGACAGGGGGAGAGACCCAGTACTTC.

Written as DNA, the CDR3 is TGTGCCAGCAGCACCATCCTAGCGGGAGAGAACAATGAGCAGTTCTTC. Protein sequence: CASSTILAGENNEQFF. This chain links TRBV7-8 with TRBJ2-1; TRBD2 matches at 10 bases. With 5 bases clipped from V and 5 bases from J, the junction kept 9 bases outside the gene matches. The CDR3 runs to 16 residues. Germline assignment: CDR1 SGHVS and CDR2 FQNEAQ.

The genes are TRBV19 and TRBJ2-1; 12 nucleotides align to TRBD1. The V segment lost 3 bases and the J segment 6 bases; nucleotides outside the gene matches: 3. CDR3 size: 15 residues. Germline-derived CDR1 and CDR2 are LNHDA and SQIVND (reference sequence). The CDR3: CASSIRDRGLNEQFF. The CDR3 bases are TGTGCCAGTAGTATCCGGGACAGGGGGCTCAATGAGCAGTTCTTC.

The V gene is TRBV7-9, the J gene TRBJ2-7, with D possibly being TRBD2 (7 bases). This CDR3 region has 15 residues. Trimming cost V 1 base and J 5 bases, with 15 bases left between them. Germline V gene data show CDR1 as SEHNR and CDR2 as FQNEAQ (reference sequence). The CDR3 coding sequence is TGTGCCAGCAGCTTAGGAACAACAGGGAGGGACGAGCAGTACTTC. Translating gives CASSLGTTGRDEQYF.

This clone occurred a few times. Other DNA sequences within the sample encode an identical CDR3. The chain joins TRBV7-2 to TRBJ2-1, with D unclear. Germline CDR1 and CDR2: SGHTA and FQGNSA. The CDR3 extends over 13 amino acids. V lost 2 bases and J 4 bases, leaving 6 bases between the germline ends. CDR3 in amino acids: CASSLYNYNEQFF. CDR3 sequence (DNA): TGTGCCAGCAGCTTATACAATTACAATGAGCAGTTCTTC.

The chain carries TRBV12-3 or TRBV12-4 and TRBJ2-2, with D maybe TRBD2 (7 bases). The CDR3 spans 13 residues. The V and J ends lost 8 bases and 4 bases respectively, with 11 bases between them. The CDR3 region has the DNA TGTGCCAGCCAAAGGGGGGGCACCGGGGAGCTGTTTTTT. Its translation: CASQRGGTGELFF.

This clone has a single count. The V and J genes are TRBV2 and TRBJ1-2, with 7 bases fitting TRBD1. The CDR3 totals 14 residues. The V and J ends lost 7 bases and 4 bases, in that order; junction bases with no gene match: 9. Germline V gives CDR1 SNHLY, CDR2 FYNNEI. As DNA, the CDR3 is TGTGCCAGCACACGCGAACAGGGGATCTATGGCTACACCTTC. This sequence encodes CASTREQGIYGYTF. Using reference TRBV2 and TRBJ1-2 for the parts outside the CDR3, the full variable domain is EPEVTQTPSHQVTQMGQEVILRCVPISNHLYFYWYRQILGQKVEFLVSFYNNEISEKSEIFDDQFSVERPDGSNFTLKIRSTKLEDSAMYFCASTREQGIYGYTFGSGTRLTVV.

The chain carries TRBV7-6 and TRBJ1-1; 8 bases are shared with TRBD1. Germline CDR1 and CDR2: SGHVS and FNYEAQ. Losses at the gene ends were 5 bases for V and 3 bases for J; bases not matched to a gene: 11. The CDR3 totals 16 residues. CDR3 protein: CASSNIRTGRDTEAFF. Written as DNA, the CDR3 is TGTGCCAGCAGCAACATCAGGACAGGGAGGGACACTGAAGCTTTCTTT.

V and J are TRBV27 and TRBJ2-7, with 10 bases identical to TRBD2. The CDR3 spans 15 residues. From germline, CDR1 is MNHEY and CDR2 SMNVEV (reference sequence). V lost 3 bases, J lost 4 bases, and 6 bases stayed unmatched. CDR3 coding DNA: TGTGCCAGCAGTTTTGGACTAGCGGAGCTTTACGAGCAGTACTTC. This translates into CASSFGLAELYEQYF.

The rearrangement uses TRBV14 and TRBJ2-1; TRBD1 matches at 7 bases. CDR3 length: 13 residues. Germline CDR1 reads SGHDN; CDR2 reads FVKESK. V trimming: 10 bases; J trimming: 4 bases; junction bases outside the gene matches: 7. This CDR3 is CATSGQPYNEQFF. DNA for the CDR3: TGTGCCACCTCGGGACAGCCATACAATGAGCAGTTCTTC.